Listed below are T cell receptor beta chains from one sample, sequenced in a study of T cell changes during pregnancy in multiple sclerosis. Profiled with immunoSEQ multiplex PCR; TCRdb holds only in-frame clones, not every one. The sample includes some 80,000 clones, about 91% of them seen just once. Source: peripheral blood, taken before pregnancy. The receptor set was obtained from a female donor with multiple sclerosis, enrolled in a pregnancy study. CDR3s include the opening cysteine and the closing phenylalanine or tryptophan. D genes are given only for firm matches.

j_call d_call v_call cdr3_nt cdr3_aa
TRBJ2-7 . TRBV7-9 TGTGCCAGCAGCACCTCTATTGGGGGCCCCTACGAGCAGTACTTC CASSTSIGGPYEQYF
TRBJ2-1 . TRBV5-1 TGCGCCAGCAGCTCAACAGGTACCCCGGGGCAGTTCTTC CASSSTGTPGQFF
TRBJ1-5 TRBD1 TRBV7-2 TGTGCCAGCAGCTCAGACAGGGGGGATCAGCCCCAGCATTTT CASSSDRGDQPQHF
TRBJ2-2 . TRBV9 TGTGCCAGCAGCGTAGAGAGGGCAGGGGCCGGGGAGCTGTTTTTT CASSVERAGAGELFF
TRBJ1-5 . TRBV2 TGTGCCAGCAGTTTCATGGGGGCCCCGGAGCCCCAGCATTTT CASSFMGAPEPQHF
TRBJ2-3 TRBD2 TRBV7-8 TGTGCCAGCAGCTTCGGGGCTAGCGGGATAAATACGCAGTATTTT CASSFGASGINTQYF
TRBJ1-3 . TRBV18 TGTGCCAGCTCACCACAGCCCGCCAGGGCATCAGGAAACACCATATATTTT CASSPQPARASGNTIYF
TRBJ2-3 . TRBV2 TGTGCCAGCAGTCATTACAGGGTCAAAGCAGATACGCAGTATTTT CASSHYRVKADTQYF
TRBJ2-2 . TRBV5-1 TGCGCCAGCAGCACCGCGAGAACCGGGGAGCTGTTTTTT CASSTARTGELFF
TRBJ2-7 . TRBV29-1 TGCAGCGTTGTTTTAGCCAGCGGCTCCTACGAGCAGTACTTC CSVVLASGSYEQYF